The present T cell receptor (beta chain) was sequenced within a study of immune characterization of retroperitoneal liposarcoma. MiXCR was run by TCRdb on the PCR reads, yielding one entry per CDR3 protein. The sample lists about 10,000 distinct CDR3 sequences, 25% to 30% occurring once. This clonotype is judged medium-sized. The J segment lost 2 bases and the V segment lost 6 bases, leaving 6 bases of the junction unmatched. CDR3 length: 14 residues. The chain is built from TRBV12-3 or TRBV12-4 and TRBJ2-7; 8 nucleotides line up with TRBD2. Sequencing was performed on tumor tissue. This sequence originates from a male donor with retroperitoneal liposarcoma. The CDR3 sequence is CASSMSGRAYEQYF. The CDR3 DNA reads as TGTGCCAGCAGCATGAGCGGGAGAGCCTACGAGCAGTACTTC.